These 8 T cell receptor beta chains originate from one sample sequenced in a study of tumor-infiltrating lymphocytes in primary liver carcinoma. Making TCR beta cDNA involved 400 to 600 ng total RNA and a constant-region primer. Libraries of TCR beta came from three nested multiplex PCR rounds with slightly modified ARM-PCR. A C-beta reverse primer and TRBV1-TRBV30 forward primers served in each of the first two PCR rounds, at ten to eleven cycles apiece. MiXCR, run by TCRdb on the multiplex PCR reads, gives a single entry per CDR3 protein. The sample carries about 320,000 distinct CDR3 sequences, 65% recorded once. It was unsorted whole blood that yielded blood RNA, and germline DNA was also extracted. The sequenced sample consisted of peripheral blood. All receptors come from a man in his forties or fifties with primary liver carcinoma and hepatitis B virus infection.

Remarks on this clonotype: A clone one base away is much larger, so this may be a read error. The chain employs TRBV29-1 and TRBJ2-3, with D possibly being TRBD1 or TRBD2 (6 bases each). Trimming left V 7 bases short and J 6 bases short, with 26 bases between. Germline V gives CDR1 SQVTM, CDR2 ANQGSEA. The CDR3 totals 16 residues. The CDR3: CSAAGGLGHGLDTQYF. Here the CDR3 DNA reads TGCAGCGCCGCCGGGGGTCTGGGACATGGTCTGGATACGCAGTATTTT.

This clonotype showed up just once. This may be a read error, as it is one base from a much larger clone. The CDR3 sequence: CASKGLAGVYNEQSF. CDR3 nucleotide sequence: TGTGCCAGCAAGGGACTAGCGGGAGTCTACAATGAGCAGTCCTTC. V and J are TRBV5-8 and TRBJ2-1, with 14 bases lining up with TRBD2. Germline CDR1 SGHTS, CDR2 YDEGEE. CDR3 length: 15 residues.

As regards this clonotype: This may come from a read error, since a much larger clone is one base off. CDR3 sequence (DNA): TGCAGCGTTGAAGATCCCGGACAGTCCCAATACGAGCAGCACTTC. Protein: CSVEDPGQSQYEQHF. The chain uses TRBV29-1 and TRBJ2-7; D might be TRBD1 (6 bases). Looked up from germline, CDR1 is SQVTM and CDR2 is ANQGSEA. There are 15 residues in the CDR3.

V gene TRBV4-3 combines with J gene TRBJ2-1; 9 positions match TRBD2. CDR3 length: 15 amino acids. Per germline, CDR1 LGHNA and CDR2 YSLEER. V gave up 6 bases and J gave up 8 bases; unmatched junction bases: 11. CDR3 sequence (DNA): TGCGCCAGCAGGTCTGGGACTAGCCTTTCGGATGAGCAGTTCTTC. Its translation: CASRSGTSLSDEQFF.

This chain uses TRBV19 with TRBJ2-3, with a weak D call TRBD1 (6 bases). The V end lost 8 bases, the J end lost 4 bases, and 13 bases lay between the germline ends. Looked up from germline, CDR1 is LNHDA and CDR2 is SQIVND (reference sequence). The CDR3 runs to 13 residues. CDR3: CASGVGGSDTQYF. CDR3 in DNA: TGTGCCAGTGGAGTTGGGGGCTCAGATACGCAGTATTTT.

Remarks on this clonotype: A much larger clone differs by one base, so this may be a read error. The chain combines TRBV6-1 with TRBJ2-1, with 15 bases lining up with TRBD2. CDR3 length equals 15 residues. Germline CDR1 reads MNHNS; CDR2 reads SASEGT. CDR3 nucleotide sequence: TGTGTCAGCAGTGAACGGACTAGCGGGAGGGTTCAGATGTTCTTC. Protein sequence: CVSSERTSGRVQMFF.

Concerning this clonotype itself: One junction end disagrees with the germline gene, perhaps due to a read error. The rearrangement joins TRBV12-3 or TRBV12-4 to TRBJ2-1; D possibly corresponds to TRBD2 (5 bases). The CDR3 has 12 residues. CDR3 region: CASRPPGDEHFF. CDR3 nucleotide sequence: TGTGCCAGCAGGCCCCCCGGGGATGAGCATTTCTTC.

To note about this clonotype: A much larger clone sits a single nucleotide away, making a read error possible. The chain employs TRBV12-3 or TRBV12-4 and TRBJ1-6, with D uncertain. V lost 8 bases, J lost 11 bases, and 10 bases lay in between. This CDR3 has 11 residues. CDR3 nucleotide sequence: TGTGCCAGCCGCCGGAATCCACCCCTCCACTTT. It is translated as CASRRNPPLHF.